This T cell receptor (beta chain) was obtained from a study of technical replicates of blood from a handful of donors. A single count supports this clone. The CDR3 spans 14 residues. In germline, CDR1 is MDHEN, CDR2 SYDVKM. Trimming cost V 3 bases and J 5 bases, with 10 bases left between them. Libraries were prepared by immunoSEQ multiplex PCR; TCRdb keeps only in-frame clonotypes and omits some of them. The sample comprises approximately 79,000 clones, roughly 94% of which are singletons, and approximately 0.26% rests with the top ten. Input material: T cells isolated from PBMCs. The V gene is TRBV28, the J gene TRBJ1-4; D is uncertain. The TCR sequence derives from a human donor in good health. CDR3 DNA sequence: TGTGCCAGCAGTTTCTCCGACTCGAATGAAAAACTGTTTTTT. This codes for CASSFSDSNEKLFF.